What follows are 30 T cell receptor beta chains derived from one specimen sequenced in a study of cytomegalovirus exposure and HLA in healthy donors. Primers: 60 Vbeta forward and 13 Jbeta reverse. The method was immunoSEQ multiplex PCR; TCRdb's version includes in-frame clones alone and lacks a portion of them. This sample yields more than 85,000 clones, of which over 60% are seen a single time; roughly 13% belongs to the top ten. The sequencing sample was made of PBMCs. Receptors were obtained from a man aged 25-40 years in good health and CMV-seropositive.

The rearrangement uses TRBV6-6 and TRBJ1-4, with 8 bases lining up with TRBD1. This CDR3 has 14 residues. Germline values: CDR1 MNHNY, CDR2 SVGAGI (reference sequence). The J segment lost 6 bases and the V segment lost 4 bases, leaving 4 bases of the junction unmatched. CDR3 DNA: TGTGCCAGCAGTTCCGGACAGGGCGATGAAAAACTGTTTTTT. It is translated as CASSSGQGDEKLFF.

The V call is TRBV7-9, the J call TRBJ2-1; no firm D call. The CDR3 is made up of 14 amino acids. CDR1 and CDR2 (germline): SEHNR, FQNEAQ (reference sequence). Trimming pared 2 bases from V and 5 bases from J, leaving 10 bases between. Here the CDR3 DNA reads TGTGCCAGCAGCTTAACGGTGAGAGACAATGAGCAGTTCTTC. Protein sequence: CASSLTVRDNEQFF.

This clone turned up a few times. This sequence joins TRBV5-4 and TRBJ2-7; 14 bases fit TRBD2. Germline values: CDR1 SGHNT, CDR2 YYREEE (reference sequence). The J segment lost 3 bases and the V segment lost 4 bases, leaving 6 bases of the junction unmatched. The CDR3 length is 16 residues. The CDR3 coding sequence is TGTGCCAGCAGCATACCGGGACTAGCGGGGGACTACGAGCAGTACTTC. Protein: CASSIPGLAGDYEQYF.

This chain uses TRBV28 with TRBJ1-4, with a weak D call TRBD1 (6 bases). V shed 8 bases and J shed 3 bases, with 16 bases lying between them. Germline assignment: CDR1 MDHEN and CDR2 SYDVKM. The CDR3 is made up of 15 amino acids. In nucleotides, the CDR3 is TGTGCCAGCCTTAGCGGGGGGGCTTCTAATGAAAAACTGTTTTTT. Its protein is CASLSGGASNEKLFF.

CDR3 DNA: TGCGCCAGCCACGATTCGAGCGGGGCCTACGAGCAGTACTTC. This gives the protein CASHDSSGAYEQYF. The chain carries TRBV5-1 and TRBJ2-7; 7 nucleotides align to TRBD2. V lost 7 bases to trimming and J lost 2 bases; unmatched junction nucleotides: 9. The CDR3 extends over 14 amino acids. Germline values: CDR1 SGHRS, CDR2 YFSETQ.

The J gene is TRBJ2-5, the V gene TRBV7-9, with 9 bases lining up with TRBD2. The CDR3 has 14 residues. The V and J ends lost 5 bases and 4 bases, in that order; junction bases with no gene match: 5. Germline V gives CDR1 SEHNR, CDR2 FQNEAQ (reference sequence). The CDR3 DNA reads as TGTGCCAGCAGCCAAAGCGGGGGGAGAGAGACCCAGTACTTC. Its translation is CASSQSGGRETQYF.

The rearrangement joins TRBV9 to TRBJ2-1; 12 bases match TRBD2. The V gene end was trimmed by 4 bases and the J gene end by 7 bases; junction bases not matched to a gene: 9. The germline V gene has CDR1 SGDLS and CDR2 YYNGEE. This CDR3 spans 16 amino acids. The CDR3 nucleotides are TGTGCCAGCAGCACCCGACTAGCGGGGGCCGGGAATGAGCAGTTCTTC. This sequence encodes CASSTRLAGAGNEQFF. The variable domain in full, completed from reference TRBV9 and TRBJ2-1, reads DSGVTQTPKHLITATGQRVTLRCSPRSGDLSVYWYQQSLDQGLQFLIQYYNGEERAKGNILERFSAQQFPDLHSELNLSSLELGDSALYFCASSTRLAGAGNEQFFGPGTRLTVL.

Comment on this clone: Distinct nucleotide sequences in the sample also encode this CDR3. The J gene is TRBJ1-4, the V gene TRBV5-6, with 11 bases fitting TRBD1. The ends lost 0 bases at V and 8 bases at J; junction bases unmatched: 3. The CDR3 extends over 15 amino acids. Per the germline V gene, CDR1 is SGHDT and CDR2 is YYEEEE. Here the CDR3 reads CASSLVGTGGEKLFF. The CDR3, as DNA: TGTGCCAGCAGCTTGGTAGGGACAGGGGGAGAAAAACTGTTTTTT. Variable domain in full (rest from reference TRBV5-6 and TRBJ1-4): DAGVTQSPTHLIKTRGQQVTLRCSPKSGHDTVSWYQQALGQGPQFIFQYYEEEERQRGNFPDRFSGHQFPNYSSELNVNALLLGDSALYLCASSLVGTGGEKLFFGSGTQLSVL.

This clone was recorded a few times. V gene TRBV19 combines with J gene TRBJ1-1; D perhaps matches TRBD1 (5 bases). CDR3 length equals 12 residues. V gave up 6 bases and J gave up 4 bases, with 9 bases separating them. The V gene's germline CDR1 is LNHDA and CDR2 SQIVND (reference sequence). CDR3 in amino acids: CASSGGSTEAFF. CDR3 nucleotide sequence: TGTGCCAGTAGCGGGGGGAGCACTGAAGCTTTCTTT.

This clone occurred a few times. The gene calls are TRBV5-1 and TRBJ1-2, with a weak D call TRBD1 (6 bases). Germline V lookup: CDR1 SGHRS, CDR2 YFSETQ. V lost 2 bases to trimming and J lost 4 bases, with 12 bases between them. CDR3 length equals 14 residues. CDR3 sequence (DNA): TGCGCCAGCAGCTTAGAAGAGACAGGCTATGGCTACACCTTC. As protein: CASSLEETGYGYTF.

This clone turned up a few times. This chain uses TRBV18 with TRBJ2-1; 9 bases are shared with TRBD2. The V and J ends lost 3 bases and 12 bases, in that order; junction bases with no gene match: 15. This CDR3 spans 16 amino acids. The germline V gene encodes CDR1 KGHSH and CDR2 LQKENI. The CDR3 here is CASSPLAGEKGLGQFF. In DNA, the CDR3 is TGTGCCAGCTCACCTTTAGCGGGGGAAAAGGGATTGGGGCAGTTCTTC.

This clone was seen a single time. V usage is TRBV11-2 and J usage is TRBJ2-3, with TRBD1 matching 9 bases. Losses at the gene ends were 6 bases for V and 2 bases for J; bases not matched to a gene: 18. There are 19 residues in the CDR3. The germline CDR1 and CDR2 sequences are SGHAT and FQNNGV. The DNA of the CDR3 is TGTGCCAGCAGTGGAACAGGGGGCGCGGGTCCTCAACTCACAGATACGCAGTATTTT. Protein product: CASSGTGGAGPQLTDTQYF.

The gene calls are TRBV29-1 and TRBJ1-4; D possibly corresponds to TRBD1 (6 bases). Trimming stripped 7 bases from V and 5 bases from J, with 17 bases between. Germline V lookup: CDR1 SQVTM, CDR2 ANQGSEA. The CDR3 consists of 14 residues. The DNA of the CDR3 is TGCAGCGCGGCGACAGGAACGGCAAATGAAAAACTGTTTTTT. It encodes CSAATGTANEKLFF.

The gene calls are TRBV28 and TRBJ2-7; 9 bases are shared with TRBD1. Germline CDR1 and CDR2: MDHEN and SYDVKM. The CDR3 is 14 amino acids. V lost 6 bases, J lost 4 bases, and 7 bases stayed unmatched. The CDR3 nucleotides are TGTGCCAGCAGGGTAGGGACAGGGTCGTACGAGCAGTACTTC. The encoded protein is CASRVGTGSYEQYF.

CDR3 region: CASSYSVTSGAYEQYF. In DNA form, the CDR3 reads TGTGCCAGCAGTTACTCGGTTACTAGCGGGGCCTACGAGCAGTACTTC. This chain connects TRBV6-5 to TRBJ2-7, with 10 bases that match TRBD2. The CDR3 is 16 residues long. From germline, CDR1 is MNHEY and CDR2 SVGAGI. Trimming removed 0 bases from V and 2 bases from J; junction bases left unmatched: 4.

This clone has only a few counts. This chain links TRBV5-1 with TRBJ2-3, with TRBD2 identical over 9 bases. The CDR3 loop spans 15 amino acids. V was clipped by 5 bases and J by 4 bases; unmatched bases: 8. Germline CDR1 and CDR2: SGHRS and YFSETQ. CDR3 amino acids: CASRAGGQLADTQYF. The DNA of the CDR3 is TGCGCCAGCAGAGCGGGGGGACAACTCGCAGATACGCAGTATTTT. Variable domain in full (rest from reference TRBV5-1 and TRBJ2-3): KAGVTQTPRYLIKTRGQQVTLSCSPISGHRSVSWYQQTPGQGLQFLFEYFSETQRNKGNFPGRFSGRQFSNSRSEMNVSTLELGDSALYLCASRAGGQLADTQYFGPGTRLTVL.

Here the CDR3 DNA reads TGTGCCAGCAGCGGCCGGACTGGGGATACGCAGTATTTT. Protein: CASSGRTGDTQYF. The chain couples TRBV7-2 to TRBJ2-3, with D possibly matching TRBD2 (5 bases). The CDR3 is 13 residues long. The germline gives CDR1 SGHTA, CDR2 FQGNSA. Between the trimmed V and J ends, which lost 5 bases and 6 bases, there was a span of 12 bases.

This sequence joins TRBV11-2 and TRBJ1-5; possibly TRBD1 for D (5 bases). In germline, CDR1 is SGHAT, CDR2 FQNNGV. V was pared by 2 bases and J by 4 bases, with 18 bases between. This CDR3 is 17 amino acids long. The CDR3 sequence: CASSLLGGEVPNQPQHF. Written as DNA, the CDR3 is TGTGCCAGCAGCTTACTTGGAGGGGAGGTCCCTAATCAGCCCCAGCATTTT.

The chain uses TRBV6-6 and TRBJ2-3, with TRBD2 matching 8 bases. The CDR3 has 15 residues. The V gene end was trimmed by 6 bases and the J gene end by 3 bases; junction bases not matched to a gene: 8. Germline CDR1 and CDR2: MNHNY and SVGAGI (reference sequence). Here the CDR3 DNA reads TGTGCCAGCAGCCACGGGGGGGCCGGAACAGATACGCAGTATTTT. Residues: CASSHGGAGTDTQYF.

The chain combines TRBV27 with TRBJ1-5; D is ambiguous. V lost 0 bases and J 1 base, leaving 10 bases between the germline ends. Germline CDR1 and CDR2: MNHEY and SMNVEV (reference sequence). CDR3 size: 16 residues. The CDR3 DNA reads as TGTGCCAGCAGTTTATCGTGGGCATCAAGCAATCAGCCCCAGCATTTT. Translating it yields CASSLSWASSNQPQHF.

The rearrangement links TRBV9 to TRBJ2-5; 8 bases are a match to TRBD2. This CDR3 is built from 18 residues. V lost 0 bases to trimming and J lost 1 base; unmatched junction nucleotides: 11. Germline V CDR1 and CDR2: SGDLS, YYNGEE. Here the CDR3 reads CASSVGSGTRWIQETQYF. The DNA of the CDR3 is TGTGCCAGCAGCGTAGGTTCAGGGACTAGATGGATCCAAGAGACCCAGTACTTC.

V and J are TRBV27 and TRBJ2-1; the match to TRBD1 covers 10 bases. This CDR3 is built from 15 residues. The V and J ends lost 2 bases and 6 bases, in that order; junction bases with no gene match: 4. Per the germline V gene, CDR1 is MNHEY and CDR2 is SMNVEV (reference sequence). The DNA for the CDR3 is TGTGCCAGCAGTTTAGACAGGGGGCGCGGCAATGAGCAGTTCTTC. The encoded protein is CASSLDRGRGNEQFF.

There are a few counts of this clone. The chain employs TRBV5-4 and TRBJ1-1, with TRBD1 as a possible D gene (6 bases). The CDR3 runs to 16 residues. V shed 3 bases and J shed 1 base, with 16 bases lying between them. Germline V CDR1 and CDR2: SGHNT, YYREEE (reference sequence). The chain's CDR3 is CASSSAQGLWNTEAFF. Written as DNA, the CDR3 is TGTGCCAGCAGCTCGGCTCAGGGGTTGTGGAACACTGAAGCTTTCTTT.

The gene calls are TRBV11-2 and TRBJ2-3; possibly TRBD2 for D (7 bases). Germline V gene lookup returns CDR1 SGHAT and CDR2 FQNNGV. The CDR3 totals 14 residues. V was shortened by 5 bases and J by 8 bases, with 17 bases between the two germline ends. CDR3 sequence reads: CASSPSRGGGTQYF. CDR3 nucleotide sequence: TGTGCCAGCAGCCCTAGTAGAGGGGGGGGTACGCAGTATTTT.

The rearrangement joins TRBV9 to TRBJ1-1; 8 bases align to TRBD1. There are 15 residues in the CDR3. J was trimmed by 2 bases and V by 0 bases; bases with no gene match: 3. Germline CDR1 and CDR2: SGDLS and YYNGEE. The CDR3 loop reads CASSVGTGSNTEAFF. In DNA, the CDR3 is TGTGCCAGCAGCGTAGGGACAGGGTCCAACACTGAAGCTTTCTTT.

This clone appeared a few times. The V and J genes are TRBV27 and TRBJ2-3, with unresolved D. Trimming left V 1 base short and J 0 bases short, with 5 bases between. CDR1 and CDR2 from the germline V gene are MNHEY and SMNVEV (reference sequence). This CDR3 has 14 amino acids. The CDR3 sequence: CASSLLRSTDTQYF. Here the CDR3 DNA reads TGTGCCAGCAGTTTATTGCGGAGCACAGATACGCAGTATTTT.

The chain couples TRBV19 to TRBJ2-2; the D gene is possibly TRBD1 (5 bases). Germline V gene lookup returns CDR1 LNHDA and CDR2 SQIVND (reference sequence). V dropped 10 bases and J dropped 6 bases, with 15 bases sitting between them. There are 13 residues in the CDR3. CDR3 amino acids: CATPTGAAGELFF. The CDR3 DNA reads as TGTGCCACACCGACTGGGGCCGCCGGGGAGCTGTTTTTT. Using reference TRBV19 and TRBJ2-2 for the parts outside the CDR3, the full variable domain is DGGITQSPKYLFRKEGQNVTLSCEQNLNHDAMYWYRQDPGQGLRLIYYSQIVNDFQKGDIAEGYSVSREKKESFPLTVTSAQKNPTAFYLCATPTGAAGELFFGEGSRLTVL.

The rearrangement links TRBV7-2 to TRBJ1-2; 10 bases agree with TRBD1. The CDR3 is 15 amino acids. CDR1 and CDR2 from the germline V gene are SGHTA and FQGNSA. V was clipped by 5 bases and J by 7 bases; unmatched bases: 10. In DNA form, the CDR3 reads TGTGCCAGCAGCACTTGGACAGGGGGGAGGTCTGGCTACACCTTC. It translates to CASSTWTGGRSGYTF.

J is TRBJ2-7 and V is TRBV5-6, with 10 bases identical to TRBD1. Germline CDR1 and CDR2: SGHDT and YYEEEE. Trimming at V came to 0 bases and at J to 0 bases, leaving 9 bases not matched to a gene. The CDR3 contains 18 residues. The CDR3 DNA reads TGTGCCAGCAGCTTGGGGGACAGGGGAAGGGAATACTCCTACGAGCAGTACTTC. Its translation: CASSLGDRGREYSYEQYF.

The chain is built from TRBV5-8 and TRBJ2-1, with 9 bases identical to TRBD2. The germline gives CDR1 SGHTS, CDR2 YDEGEE. V lost 0 bases and J lost 8; bases outside the gene matches: 6. This CDR3 region has 15 residues. CDR3 coding DNA: TGTGCCAGCAGCTTGGAAGGCCGACTAGCGGATGAGCAGTTCTTC. Encoded protein: CASSLEGRLADEQFF.